One and the same sample provided the 8 T cell receptor beta chains below, sequenced in a study of CD8+CD57+ T cells in acquired aplastic anemia. By flow cytometry, patients selected for sequencing had shown an expansion of CD8+CD57+ cells. Genomic DNA templated the TCR beta VDJ and CDR3 profiling. MiXCR, run by TCRdb on the reads, gives a single entry per CDR3 protein. In the table there are about 180,000 distinct CDR3 sequences, around 50% of which are singletons. The sequenced sample was sorted CD4+, CD8+, or CD8+CD57+ T cells (not recorded which) from PBMCs. These receptors were collected from a human donor with aplastic anemia.

The rearrangement uses TRBV7-2 and TRBJ2-2; a weak D match, TRBD2 (5 bases). V lost 5 bases, J lost 1 base, and 11 bases lay in between. Germline V gene lookup returns CDR1 SGHTA and CDR2 FQGNSA. The CDR3 covers 15 residues. CDR3 sequence (DNA): TGTGCCAGCAGCCCGACGGGAATGAACACCGGGGAGCTGTTTTTT. As protein: CASSPTGMNTGELFF.

The sample holds a few counts of this clonotype. CDR3 region: CASSAEQGSSNQPQHF. In DNA form, the CDR3 reads TGTGCCAGCAGTGCCGAACAGGGTAGTAGCAATCAGCCCCAGCATTTT. V usage is TRBV27 and J usage is TRBJ1-5; maybe TRBD1 (6 bases). The V and J ends lost 5 bases and 0 bases respectively, with 14 bases between them. The CDR3 length is 16 residues. Germline CDR1 and CDR2: MNHEY and SMNVEV (reference sequence).

The V and J genes are TRBV20-1 and TRBJ2-7, with a possible D match to TRBD2 (5 bases). The CDR3 spans 14 residues. V was pared by 6 bases and J by 3 bases, with 18 bases between. CDR1 is DFQATT, CDR2 SNEGSKA, per germline (reference sequence). CDR3 in amino acids: CSATPPGRDYEQYF. CDR3 nucleotides: TGCAGTGCCACCCCCCCGGGTCGGGACTACGAGCAGTACTTC.

This clonotype is a singleton in its sample. The gene calls are TRBV24-1 and TRBJ2-1, with D possibly matching TRBD1 (6 bases). The germline V and J ends were trimmed by 6 bases and 4 bases, with 12 bases remaining between them. The CDR3 runs 14 residues. Germline V gene sequence: CDR1 KGHDR, CDR2 SFDVKD. The CDR3 here is CATSSGTLYNEQFF. In DNA, the CDR3 is TGTGCCACCAGTTCCGGGACACTTTACAATGAGCAGTTCTTC.

V is TRBV24-1 and J is TRBJ1-2; TRBD1 aligns across 8 bases. The V and J ends lost 6 bases and 3 bases, in that order; junction bases with no gene match: 2. The CDR3 totals 13 residues. Germline assignment: CDR1 KGHDR and CDR2 SFDVKD. This chain's CDR3 is CATSPGGDYGYTF. The DNA of the CDR3 is TGTGCCACCAGTCCAGGGGGCGACTATGGCTACACCTTC.

This clonotype was found many times. The chain links TRBV15 to TRBJ2-2; possibly TRBD1 for D (5 bases). The CDR3 covers 15 residues. The V and J ends lost 3 bases and 7 bases respectively, with 15 bases between them. Germline loops: CDR1 LNHNV, CDR2 YYDKDF (reference sequence). CDR3 residues: CATSSLGAGFGELFF. In nucleotides, the CDR3 is TGTGCCACCAGCAGCCTTGGGGCAGGGTTCGGGGAGCTGTTTTTT.

DNA of the CDR3: TGCAGCGTTGAAAACCACACTGAAGCTTTCTTT. Translation: CSVENHTEAFF. V gene TRBV29-1 combines with J gene TRBJ1-1; D is ambiguous. Per germline, CDR1 SQVTM and CDR2 ANQGSEA. The CDR3 totals 11 residues. Trimming shortened V by 2 bases and J by 3 bases, and 4 bases separated the two germline ends.

The genes are TRBV19 and TRBJ2-6; D remains unclear. The germline V gene encodes CDR1 LNHDA and CDR2 SQIVND (reference sequence). This CDR3 has 17 amino acids. Deletions cut 7 bases from V and 0 bases from J, with 16 bases between. As DNA, the CDR3 is TGTGCCAGTACCATGACAACTTCCAGCTCTGGGGCCAACGTCCTGACTTTC. As protein: CASTMTTSSSGANVLTF.